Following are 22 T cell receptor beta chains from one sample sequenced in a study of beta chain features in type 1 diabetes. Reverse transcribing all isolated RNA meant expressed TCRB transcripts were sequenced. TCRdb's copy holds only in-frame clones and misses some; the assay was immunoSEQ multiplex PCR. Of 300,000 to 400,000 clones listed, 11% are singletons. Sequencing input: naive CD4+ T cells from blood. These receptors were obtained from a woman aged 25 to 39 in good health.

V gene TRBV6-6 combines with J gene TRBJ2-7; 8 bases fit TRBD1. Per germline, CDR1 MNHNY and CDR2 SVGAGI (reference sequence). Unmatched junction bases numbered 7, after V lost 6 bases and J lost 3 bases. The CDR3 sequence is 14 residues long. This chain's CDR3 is CASRTGTGVYEQYF. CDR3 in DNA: TGTGCCAGCAGGACCGGGACAGGAGTCTACGAGCAGTACTTC.

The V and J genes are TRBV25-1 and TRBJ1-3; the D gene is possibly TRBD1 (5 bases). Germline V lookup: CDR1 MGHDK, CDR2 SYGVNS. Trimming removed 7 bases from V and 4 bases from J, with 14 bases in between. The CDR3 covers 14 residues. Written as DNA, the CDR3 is TGTGCCAGCACGCATGCAGGGTTGGGAAACACCATATATTTT. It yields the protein CASTHAGLGNTIYF.

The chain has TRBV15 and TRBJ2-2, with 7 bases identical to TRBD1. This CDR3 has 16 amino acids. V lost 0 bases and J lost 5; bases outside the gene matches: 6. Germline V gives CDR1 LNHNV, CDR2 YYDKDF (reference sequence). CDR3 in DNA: TGTGCCACCAGCAGAGATAACAGGGGTGGTACCGGGGAGCTGTTTTTT. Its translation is CATSRDNRGGTGELFF.

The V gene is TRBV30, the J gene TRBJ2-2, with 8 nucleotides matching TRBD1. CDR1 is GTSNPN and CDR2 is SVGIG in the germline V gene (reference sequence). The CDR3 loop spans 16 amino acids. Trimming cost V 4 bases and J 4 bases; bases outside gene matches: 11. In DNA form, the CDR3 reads TGTGCCTGGATGTCTGGACAGGGCTTGGGCACCGGGGAGCTGTTTTTT. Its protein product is CAWMSGQGLGTGELFF.

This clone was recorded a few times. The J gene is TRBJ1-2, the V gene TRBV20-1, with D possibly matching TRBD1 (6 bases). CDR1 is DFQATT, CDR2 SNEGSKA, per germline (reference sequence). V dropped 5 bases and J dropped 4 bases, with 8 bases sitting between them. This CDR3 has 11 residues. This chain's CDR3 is CSAQDSYGYTF. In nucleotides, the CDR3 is TGCAGTGCTCAGGACAGCTATGGCTACACCTTC.

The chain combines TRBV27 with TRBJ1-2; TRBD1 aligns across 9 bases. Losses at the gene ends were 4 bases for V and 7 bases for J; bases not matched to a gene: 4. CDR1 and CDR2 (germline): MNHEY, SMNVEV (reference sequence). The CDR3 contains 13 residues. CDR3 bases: TGTGCCAGCAGTTCACAGGGGGCAGCTGGCTACACCTTC. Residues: CASSSQGAAGYTF.

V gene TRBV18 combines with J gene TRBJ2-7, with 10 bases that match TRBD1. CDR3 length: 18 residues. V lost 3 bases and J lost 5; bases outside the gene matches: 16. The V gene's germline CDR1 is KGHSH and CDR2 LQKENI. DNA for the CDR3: TGTGCCAGCTCACCGGATTTTACGTCCGGGACAGGGGCGAACGAGCAGTACTTC. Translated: CASSPDFTSGTGANEQYF.

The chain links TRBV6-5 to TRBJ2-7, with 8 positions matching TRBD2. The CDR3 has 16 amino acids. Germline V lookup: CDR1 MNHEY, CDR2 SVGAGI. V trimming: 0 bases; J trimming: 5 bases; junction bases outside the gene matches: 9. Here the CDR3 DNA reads TGTGCCAGCAGTTACTCGGGTAGCGGGAATCGCCACGAGCAGTACTTC. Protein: CASSYSGSGNRHEQYF.

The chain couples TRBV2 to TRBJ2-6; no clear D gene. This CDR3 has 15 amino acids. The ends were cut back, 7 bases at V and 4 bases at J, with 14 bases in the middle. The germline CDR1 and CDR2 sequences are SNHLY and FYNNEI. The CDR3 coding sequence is TGTGCCAGCATCTTTCCGGGTGGAGGGGCCAACGTCCTGACTTTC. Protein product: CASIFPGGGANVLTF.

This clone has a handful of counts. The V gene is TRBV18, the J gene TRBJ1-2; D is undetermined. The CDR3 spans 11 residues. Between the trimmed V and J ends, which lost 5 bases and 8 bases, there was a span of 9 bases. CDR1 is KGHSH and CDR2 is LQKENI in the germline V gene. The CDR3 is CASSTNGGYTF. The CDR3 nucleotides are TGTGCCAGCTCAACCAACGGGGGCTACACCTTC.

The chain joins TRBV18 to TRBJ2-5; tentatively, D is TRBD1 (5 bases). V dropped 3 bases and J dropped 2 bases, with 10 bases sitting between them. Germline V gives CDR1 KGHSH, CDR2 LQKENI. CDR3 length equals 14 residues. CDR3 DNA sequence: TGTGCCAGCTCACCTACACAGGCACAAGAGACCCAGTACTTC. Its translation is CASSPTQAQETQYF.

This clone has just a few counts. CDR3 protein: CSVPGLAGVNNEQFF. The CDR3 DNA is TGCAGCGTTCCCGGACTAGCGGGAGTTAACAATGAGCAGTTCTTC. This rearrangement joins TRBV29-1 to TRBJ2-1; TRBD2 aligns across 13 bases. Germline CDR1 SQVTM, CDR2 ANQGSEA. With V trimmed by 5 bases and J by 5 bases, 6 bases remained unmatched. The CDR3 consists of 15 residues.

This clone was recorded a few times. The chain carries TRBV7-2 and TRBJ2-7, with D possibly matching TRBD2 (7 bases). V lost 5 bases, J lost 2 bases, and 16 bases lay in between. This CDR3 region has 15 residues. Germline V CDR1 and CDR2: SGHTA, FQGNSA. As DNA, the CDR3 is TGTGCCAGCAGCCCGGGGCGGGGGCTAACCTACGAGCAGTACTTC. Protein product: CASSPGRGLTYEQYF.

The CDR3 protein is CSLHRGGPDTQYF. The CDR3, as DNA: TGCAGCCTCCACCGGGGGGGTCCAGATACGCAGTATTTT. The rearrangement uses TRBV29-1 and TRBJ2-3; 8 positions agree with TRBD2. CDR1 is SQVTM and CDR2 is ANQGSEA in the germline V gene. J gave up 4 bases and V 8 bases, and 8 bases lay outside the gene matches. The CDR3 is 13 amino acids.

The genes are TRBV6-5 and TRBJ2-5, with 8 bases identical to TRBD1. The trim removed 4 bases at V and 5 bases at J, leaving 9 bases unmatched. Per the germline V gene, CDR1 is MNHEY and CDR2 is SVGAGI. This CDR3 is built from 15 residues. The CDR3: CASSSQGARQETQYF. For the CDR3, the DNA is TGTGCCAGCAGTTCCCAGGGGGCACGGCAGGAGACCCAGTACTTC.

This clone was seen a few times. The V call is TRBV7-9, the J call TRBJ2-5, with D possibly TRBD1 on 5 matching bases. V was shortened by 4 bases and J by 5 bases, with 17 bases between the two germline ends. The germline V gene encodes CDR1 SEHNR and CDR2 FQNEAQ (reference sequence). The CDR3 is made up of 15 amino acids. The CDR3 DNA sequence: TGTGCCAGCAGCTCCAGGGCTTTGGGGCGGGAGACCCAGTACTTC. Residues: CASSSRALGRETQYF.

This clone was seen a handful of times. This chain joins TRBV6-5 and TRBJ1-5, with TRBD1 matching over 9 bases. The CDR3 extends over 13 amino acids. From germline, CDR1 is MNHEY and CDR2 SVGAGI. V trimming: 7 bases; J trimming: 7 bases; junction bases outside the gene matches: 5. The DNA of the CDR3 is TGTGCCAGCAAGGGGACAGGGAAACAGCCCCAGCATTTT. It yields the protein CASKGTGKQPQHF.

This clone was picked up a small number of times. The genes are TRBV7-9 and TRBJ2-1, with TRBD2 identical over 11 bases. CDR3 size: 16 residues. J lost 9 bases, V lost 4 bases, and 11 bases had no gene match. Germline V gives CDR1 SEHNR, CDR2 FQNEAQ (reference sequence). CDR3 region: CASSSLAGGPKGEQFF. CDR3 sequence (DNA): TGTGCCAGCAGCTCATTAGCGGGAGGGCCGAAGGGTGAGCAGTTCTTC. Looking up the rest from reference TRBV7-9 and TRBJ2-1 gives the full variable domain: DTGVSQNPRHKITKRGQNVTFRCDPISEHNRLYWYRQTLGQGPEFLTYFQNEAQLEKSRLLSDRFSAERPKGSFSTLEIQRTEQGDSAMYLCASSSLAGGPKGEQFFGPGTRLTVL.

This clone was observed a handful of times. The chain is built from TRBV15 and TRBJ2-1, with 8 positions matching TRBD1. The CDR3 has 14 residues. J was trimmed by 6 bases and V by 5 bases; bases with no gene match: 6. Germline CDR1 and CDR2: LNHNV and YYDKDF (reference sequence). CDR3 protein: CATSSQTGVNEQFF. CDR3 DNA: TGTGCCACCAGCTCCCAGACAGGGGTCAATGAGCAGTTCTTC.

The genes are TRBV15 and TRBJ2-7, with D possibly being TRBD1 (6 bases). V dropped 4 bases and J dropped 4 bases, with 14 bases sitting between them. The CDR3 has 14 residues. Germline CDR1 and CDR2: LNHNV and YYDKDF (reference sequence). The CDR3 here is CATSIRDKVYEQYF. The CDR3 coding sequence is TGTGCCACCAGCATCCGGGACAAGGTGTACGAGCAGTACTTC.

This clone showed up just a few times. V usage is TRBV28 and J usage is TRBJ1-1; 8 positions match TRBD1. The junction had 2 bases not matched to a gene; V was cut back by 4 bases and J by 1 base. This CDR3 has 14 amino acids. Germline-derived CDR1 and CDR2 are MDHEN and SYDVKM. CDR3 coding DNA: TGTGCCAGCAGTTCAGGGGGCGAGAACACTGAAGCTTTCTTT. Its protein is CASSSGGENTEAFF. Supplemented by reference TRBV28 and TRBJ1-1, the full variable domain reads DVKVTQSSRYLVKRTGEKVFLECVQDMDHENMFWYRQDPGLGLRLIYFSYDVKMKEKGDIPEGYSVSREKKERFSLILESASTNQTSMYLCASSSGGENTEAFFGQGTRLTVV.

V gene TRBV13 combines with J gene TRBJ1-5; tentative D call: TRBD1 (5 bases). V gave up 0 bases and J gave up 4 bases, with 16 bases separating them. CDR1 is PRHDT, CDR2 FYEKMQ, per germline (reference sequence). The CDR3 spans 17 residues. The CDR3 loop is CASSLGGGGRANQPQHF. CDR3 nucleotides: TGTGCCAGCAGCTTAGGGGGCGGTGGCAGGGCGAATCAGCCCCAGCATTTT. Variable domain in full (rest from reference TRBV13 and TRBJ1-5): AAGVIQSPRHLIKEKRETATLKCYPIPRHDTVYWYQQGPGQDPQFLISFYEKMQSDKGSIPDRFSAQQFSDYHSELNMSSLELGDSALYFCASSLGGGGRANQPQHFGDGTRLSIL.